The rows below give T cell receptor beta chains drawn from one sample of a study of T cell responses to AZD1222 COVID-19 vaccine. Data came from immunoSEQ multiplex PCR; TCRdb stores just in-frame clones and leaves some out. The table lists 150,000 to 200,000 clones, roughly 93% of them singletons. Sample: peripheral blood, taken on day 0 of AZD1222 vaccination. These receptors were obtained from an adult in good health. CDR3s include the opening cysteine and the closing phenylalanine or tryptophan. A D gene is named only where the DNA matches it firmly. Clone size is shown for a subset of rows, as once, few, many or a class of expanded clone.

clone size,J gene,D gene,V gene,CDR3 DNA,CDR3 protein
once,TRBJ1-3,-,TRBV3-1/TRBV3-2,TGTGCCAGCAGCCAAGATGCGACGAGGACTACCATATATTTT,CASSQDATRTTIYF
-,TRBJ2-7,-,TRBV5-1,TGCGCCAGCAGCTTGCTCGCAGGGGCGGCCTACGAGCAGTACTTC,CASSLLAGAAYEQYF
-,TRBJ2-7,-,TRBV7-2,TGTGCCAGCAGCTTTCACGGGACTGACTACGAGCAGTACTTC,CASSFHGTDYEQYF
-,TRBJ2-1,-,TRBV10-3,TGTGCCATCAGTGAGTGGGAGCAGAGCTACAATGAGCAGTTCTTC,CAISEWEQSYNEQFF
-,TRBJ1-3,-,TRBV6-5,TGTGCCAGCAGTCCCCAGGGTGTAGGAAACACCATATATTTT,CASSPQGVGNTIYF
-,TRBJ2-7,TRBD1,TRBV29-1,TGCAGCGTTGAAGATGTACAGGGGAACGAGCAGTACTTC,CSVEDVQGNEQYF
few,TRBJ2-5,-,TRBV12-5,TGTGCTAGTGGTTTAGGGGCCATCCAAGAGACCCAGTACTTC,CASGLGAIQETQYF
-,TRBJ1-5,-,TRBV19,TGTGCCAGTAGTATGTCCGACGGACCCTATAGCAATCAGCCCCAGCATTTT,CASSMSDGPYSNQPQHF
once,TRBJ2-2,-,TRBV30,TGTGCCTGGAATGGACTAGAGCTGTTTTTT,CAWNGLELFF
once,TRBJ2-4,TRBD1,TRBV27,TGTGCCAGCAGCCAGGGGGTCACCAAAAACATTCAGTACTTC,CASSQGVTKNIQYF
-,TRBJ2-1,-,TRBV6-5,TGTGCCAGCAGTTACCCGGGCATCGGGCACAATGAGCAGTTCTTC,CASSYPGIGHNEQFF
once,TRBJ1-2,-,TRBV27,TGTGCCAGCAGGGTCGGGGGGCAGGCCCCTTATGGCTACACCTTC,CASRVGGQAPYGYTF
once,TRBJ1-4,-,TRBV7-9,TGTGCCAGCAGTTCCCGACAAACCGGGACTCAAAAACTGTTTTTT,CASSSRQTGTQKLFF
-,TRBJ1-5,-,TRBV7-8,TGTGCCAGCAGCCCTGACAGCTTCAATCAGCCCCAGCATTTT,CASSPDSFNQPQHF
-,TRBJ1-1,-,TRBV19,TGTGCCAGTAGTTATAGGGGGGCGTTAGGGACTGAAGCTTTCTTT,CASSYRGALGTEAFF
-,TRBJ1-2,-,TRBV7-9,TGTGCCAGCAGTCCTATGGACAGAGCTAACTATGGCTACACCTTC,CASSPMDRANYGYTF
-,TRBJ1-6,-,TRBV10-1,TGCGCCCTAGGAGGTAATTCACCCCTCCACTTT,CALGGNSPLHF
once,TRBJ1-1,-,TRBV12-5,TGTGCTAGTGGTTTCAAGGGCCCAAGCCACACTGAAGCTTTCTTT,CASGFKGPSHTEAFF
-,TRBJ2-5,-,TRBV7-9,TGTGCCAGCAGCCCCGCCATGGATCGAGAGACCCAGTACTTC,CASSPAMDRETQYF
-,TRBJ1-1,-,TRBV5-5,TGTGCCAGCAGCTTGGATTGGGTATTTGGCACTGAAGCTTTCTTT,CASSLDWVFGTEAFF
-,TRBJ1-2,-,TRBV11-2,TGTGCCAGCAGCTTAGAGTGGGGCGTTGACGGCTACACCTTC,CASSLEWGVDGYTF
-,TRBJ1-6,TRBD1,TRBV5-4,TGTGCCAGCAGTCCTATGCCGGGACAGGGTCAGGATTCACCCCTCCACTTT,CASSPMPGQGQDSPLHF
-,TRBJ1-1,-,TRBV5-1,TGCGCCAGCAGCCCAAGGGGGAGTACTGAAGCTTTCTTT,CASSPRGSTEAFF
-,TRBJ1-2,-,TRBV19,TGTGCCAGTAGGGGACCGGCGAATTCTGGAGGCTACACCTTC,CASRGPANSGGYTF
once,TRBJ2-5,-,TRBV13,TGTGCCAGCAGCTTAGGTCAGGGCCTGGGATTAGAGACCCAGTACTTC,CASSLGQGLGLETQYF
-,TRBJ1-1,-,TRBV27,TGTGCCAGCAGTTTACGGTGGGAGAACACTGAAGCTTTCTTT,CASSLRWENTEAFF
-,TRBJ1-1,-,TRBV18,TGTGCCAGCTCCGCGGACCTGGAAGCTTTCTTT,CASSADLEAFF
-,TRBJ1-1,TRBD1,TRBV11-2,TGTGCCAGCAGCCTGGGACAGCCCCTAGGAACTGAAGCTTTCTTT,CASSLGQPLGTEAFF
-,TRBJ2-1,-,TRBV6-5,TGTGCCAGCAGAGAGGGCCGTAATAAGCAGTTCTTC,CASREGRNKQFF
-,TRBJ1-2,-,TRBV20-1,TGCAGTGCTAGTTGGACGGGCGGCTATGGCTACACCTTC,CSASWTGGYGYTF
-,TRBJ1-1,-,TRBV4-2,TGTGCCAGCAGCCAAGATCAGGGCTGGAACACTGAAGCTTTCTTT,CASSQDQGWNTEAFF
-,TRBJ1-3,TRBD1,TRBV7-2,TGTGCCAGCAGCTTAGTCCCCGGGACAGGGTTTGGAAACACCATATATTTT,CASSLVPGTGFGNTIYF
-,TRBJ1-3,TRBD1,TRBV5-1,TGCGCCAGCAGCTCACAGGGGGACTCTGGAAACACCATATATTTT,CASSSQGDSGNTIYF
-,TRBJ2-1,-,TRBV10-1,TGCGCCAGCAGTGAATTGGGCGATGAGCAGTTCTTC,CASSELGDEQFF
-,TRBJ2-1,TRBD1,TRBV5-1,TGCGCCAGCGACCGACAGGGGGCGAGGGATCGCAATGAGCAGTTCTTC,CASDRQGARDRNEQFF
-,TRBJ2-1,TRBD2,TRBV5-1,TGCGCCAGCAGCTTAACTAGCGGGGGTGAGCAGTTCTTC,CASSLTSGGEQFF
-,TRBJ2-1,TRBD2,TRBV6-5,TGTGCCAGCAGTCGACTAGCGGGAGGTGAGCAGTTCTTC,CASSRLAGGEQFF
-,TRBJ1-1,-,TRBV7-9,TGTGCCAGCAGCCAAATCGATCTCAAGGGGGGGCGAGTTGCAGCTTTCTTT,CASSQIDLKGGRVAAFF
-,TRBJ2-2,TRBD1,TRBV2,TGTGCCAGCAAAAGGACAGGGCACACCGGGGAGCTGTTTTTT,CASKRTGHTGELFF
-,TRBJ1-1,-,TRBV5-1,TGCGCCAGCAGACGGATGAACACTGAAGCTTTCTTT,CASRRMNTEAFF
-,TRBJ2-1,-,TRBV12-5,TGTGCTAGTGGTAGGGACTTAGGCAATGAGCAGTTCTTC,CASGRDLGNEQFF
-,TRBJ2-5,TRBD2,TRBV9,TGTGCCAGCAGCCCCCACCTTGAGCGGGGGGAGACCCAGTACTTC,CASSPHLERGETQYF
-,TRBJ2-1,-,TRBV6-6,TGTGCCAGCAGTTCATTCGACGGTGAGCAGTTCTTC,CASSSFDGEQFF
-,TRBJ2-2,TRBD2,TRBV7-6,TGTGCCAGCAGCTTAGGTCAACTAGCGGCCTACACCGGGGAGCTGTTTTTT,CASSLGQLAAYTGELFF
-,TRBJ2-6,-,TRBV2,TGTGCCAGCAGCCCCAGGGCTGGGGCCAACGTCCTGACTTTC,CASSPRAGANVLTF
-,TRBJ2-2,-,TRBV6-2/TRBV6-3,TGTGCCAGCAGTTGGGGGGCTCGTCACACCGGGGAGCTGTTTTTT,CASSWGARHTGELFF
-,TRBJ1-5,-,TRBV5-8,TGTGCCAGCAAGTCGTGGGTGGGTCAGCCCCAGCATTTT,CASKSWVGQPQHF
-,TRBJ2-5,-,TRBV2,TGTGCCAGCAGTGAAGCCCCTTCGCCGTTGGAGACCCAGTACTTC,CASSEAPSPLETQYF
-,TRBJ2-2,TRBD1,TRBV5-1,TGCGCCAGCAGCTACGGACAGGCGGGCACCGGGGAGCTGTTTTTT,CASSYGQAGTGELFF
-,TRBJ2-7,-,TRBV27,TGTGCCAGCAGTTTAGGGCGGTCCTACGAGCAGTACTTC,CASSLGRSYEQYF
-,TRBJ1-2,-,TRBV6-1,TGTGCCAGCAGTGAATACGTGTTGCCGAGTGTGGTCGTCTATGGCTACACCTTC,CASSEYVLPSVVVYGYTF
-,TRBJ1-6,TRBD1,TRBV6-5,TGTGCCAGCAGCCTGACGCAGGGGGTAAGGCCACCCCTCCACTTT,CASSLTQGVRPPLHF
-,TRBJ1-2,-,TRBV25-1,TGTGCCAGCAGTGTAGAGAACTATGGCTACACCTTC,CASSVENYGYTF
-,TRBJ2-1,TRBD2,TRBV4-2,TGTGCCAGCAGCCAAGTTGCTAGCGGGAAATACAATGAGCAGTTCTTC,CASSQVASGKYNEQFF
-,TRBJ1-4,-,TRBV5-1,TGCGCCAGCAGCTTGGCCCCCAGCCCAACTAATGAAAAACTGTTTTTT,CASSLAPSPTNEKLFF
once,TRBJ1-5,-,TRBV12-2,TGTGCAAGTCGCTTACGCAATCAGCCCCAGCATTTT,CASRLRNQPQHF
-,TRBJ1-5,TRBD1,TRBV10-3,TGTGCCATCAGTGAGTCCGGGACAGAACTGAATCAGCCCCAGCATTTT,CAISESGTELNQPQHF